What follows are 26 T cell receptor beta chains derived from one specimen sequenced in a study of early T cells in non-severe SARS-CoV-2 infection. TCRdb reanalysed the 5' RACE reads using MiXCR and keeps one entry per CDR3 protein. The data show about 71,000 distinct CDR3 sequences, with 9.5% to 15% seen just once and 2.5% to 3% held by the top ten. Specimen: whole blood, collected at baseline. The receptors were gathered from an adult who was a healthcare worker with PCR-confirmed SARS-CoV-2 infection or an uninfected control (not recorded which).

This clonotype occurred many times. The chain has TRBV19 and TRBJ1-5, with D maybe TRBD1 (6 bases). The CDR3 has 13 amino acids. From germline, CDR1 is LNHDA and CDR2 SQIVND (reference sequence). The V and J ends lost 7 bases and 6 bases respectively, with 13 bases between them. CDR3 residues: CASKGGDAQPQHF. In DNA form, the CDR3 reads TGTGCCAGTAAGGGGGGGGATGCTCAGCCCCAGCATTTT.

This clonotype was seen many times. The rearrangement joins TRBV12-3 or TRBV12-4 to TRBJ2-7; 8 bases are shared with TRBD1. This CDR3 is 15 amino acids long. V was clipped by 5 bases and J by 6 bases; unmatched bases: 12. CDR3 nucleotide sequence: TGTGCCAGCAGTAAGACAGTAGGACAGGGTGGCGAGCAGTACTTC. Encoded protein: CASSKTVGQGGEQYF.

A word on this clonotype: A much more abundant neighbour one base away suggests this may be a read error. The J gene is TRBJ2-1, the V gene TRBV3-1; D not resolved. Germline V gives CDR1 LGHDT, CDR2 YNNKEL (reference sequence). The CDR3 runs to 13 residues. V was shortened by 2 bases and J by 4 bases, with 6 bases between the two germline ends. The CDR3 reads CASSQSKYNEQFF. In DNA, the CDR3 is TGTGCCAGCAGCCAATCAAAATACAATGAGCAGTTCTTC.

This clonotype was observed a few times. CDR3 sequence (DNA): TGCGCCAGCAGCCGAGTTCAAGATGAGCAGTTCTTC. Its protein product is CASSRVQDEQFF. The chain has TRBV4-3 and TRBJ2-1; D unclear. The CDR3 contains 12 residues. V gave up 4 bases and J gave up 8 bases, with 9 bases separating them. CDR1 LGHNA and CDR2 YSLEER come from the germline V gene.

This chain connects TRBV15 to TRBJ1-2; maybe TRBD1 (5 bases). V was cut by 5 bases and J by 2 bases, with 18 bases left in between. Germline assignment: CDR1 LNHNV and CDR2 YYDKDF (reference sequence). This CDR3 region has 16 residues. The CDR3 is CATSSSPGTLNYGYTF. CDR3 DNA sequence: TGTGCCACCAGCTCCTCGCCCGGGACGCTGAACTATGGCTACACCTTC.

The genes are TRBV4-3 and TRBJ2-3; D is unclear. Germline-derived CDR1 and CDR2 are LGHNA and YSLEER. The CDR3 extends over 12 amino acids. Trimming took off 3 bases at V and 5 bases at J, with 6 bases between the two ends. DNA for the CDR3: TGCGCCAGCAGCCATAATCTAGATACGCAGTATTTT. It encodes CASSHNLDTQYF.

The gene calls are TRBV7-6 and TRBJ2-7, with 9 bases identical to TRBD2. This CDR3 region has 16 residues. Germline CDR1 is SGHVS and CDR2 is FNYEAQ. The V gene end was trimmed by 5 bases and the J gene end by 6 bases; junction bases not matched to a gene: 14. The CDR3 region has the DNA TGTGCCAGCAGCCCGGGACTAGCTAGGGGTACGATCGAGCAGTACTTC. This codes for CASSPGLARGTIEQYF.

The genes are TRBV3-1 and TRBJ2-7, with D hard to call. Germline V gene lookup returns CDR1 LGHDT and CDR2 YNNKEL (reference sequence). The CDR3 sequence is 12 residues long. The V end was cut by 1 base, the J end by 4 bases, with 5 bases between. The chain's CDR3 is CASSQVGYEQYF. In DNA, the CDR3 is TGTGCCAGCAGCCAAGTAGGGTACGAGCAGTACTTC.

The chain employs TRBV7-8 and TRBJ2-5, with TRBD1 as a possible D gene (6 bases). This CDR3 comprises 14 residues. V shed 4 bases and J shed 5 bases, with 14 bases lying between them. Per germline, CDR1 SGHVS and CDR2 FQNEAQ. CDR3 region: CASSSGHMRETQYF. In nucleotides, the CDR3 is TGTGCCAGCAGCTCGGGACATATGCGGGAGACCCAGTACTTC. Full variable domain (rest looked up from reference TRBV7-8 and TRBJ2-5): GAGVSQSPRYKVAKRGQDVALRCDPISGHVSLFWYQQALGQGPEFLTYFQNEAQLDKSGLPSDRFFAERPEGSVSTLKIQRTQQEDSAVYLCASSSGHMRETQYFGPGTRLLVL.

Only a few counts were recorded for this clonotype. This chain connects TRBV14 to TRBJ1-5; D is uncertain. The germline gives CDR1 SGHDN, CDR2 FVKESK. The CDR3 contains 15 residues. Trimming shortened V by 5 bases and J by 4 bases, and 15 bases separated the two germline ends. DNA of the CDR3: TGTGCCAGCAGCGCTGACTCGTTGGGGAATCAGCCCCAGCATTTT. Translated, it gives CASSADSLGNQPQHF.

This clonotype was seen only a few times. The CDR3 spells CASSPGIEAFF. The CDR3 DNA sequence: TGTGCCAGCAGCCCCGGGATTGAAGCTTTCTTT. The rearrangement links TRBV12-3 or TRBV12-4 to TRBJ1-1; D not certain. With 6 bases removed from V and 7 bases from J, the gap between germline ends came to 9 bases. The CDR3 has 11 residues.

This clonotype was picked up one time. The J gene is TRBJ2-7, the V gene TRBV5-1; D unresolved. CDR3 size: 13 residues. Trimming left V 1 base short and J 2 bases short, with 7 bases between. Germline V gives CDR1 SGHRS, CDR2 YFSETQ. The CDR3 region is CASSLIGAYEQYF. CDR3 DNA sequence: TGCGCCAGCAGCTTGATAGGAGCCTACGAGCAGTACTTC. Drawing the rest from reference TRBV5-1 and TRBJ2-7, the complete variable domain is KAGVTQTPRYLIKTRGQQVTLSCSPISGHRSVSWYQQTPGQGLQFLFEYFSETQRNKGNFPGRFSGRQFSNSRSEMNVSTLELGDSALYLCASSLIGAYEQYFGPGTRLTVT.

This clonotype has at least ten counts. This sequence joins TRBV29-1 and TRBJ2-5; perhaps TRBD1 as D (6 bases). The CDR3 spans 12 residues. Germline V lookup: CDR1 SQVTM, CDR2 ANQGSEA. V dropped 6 bases and J dropped 5 bases, with 13 bases sitting between them. CDR3 residues: CSVGQRTETQYF. The CDR3 DNA reads TGCAGCGTAGGACAGCGAACCGAGACCCAGTACTTC.

CDR3 residues: CASSQQQGDTEAFF. CDR3 nucleotides: TGTGCCAGCAGCCAGCAACAGGGAGACACTGAAGCTTTCTTT. V gene TRBV4-2 combines with J gene TRBJ1-1, with D possibly TRBD1 on 6 matching bases. This CDR3 spans 14 amino acids. The V gene lost 3 bases and the J gene lost 3 bases, with 11 bases spanning the gap. Germline V lookup: CDR1 LGHNA, CDR2 YNFKEQ.

This clonotype was picked up many times. The CDR3 region is CASITGGLAYEQYF. The CDR3 region has the DNA TGTGCCAGCATCACAGGGGGTTTAGCCTACGAGCAGTACTTC. The genes are TRBV12-3 or TRBV12-4 and TRBJ2-7, with 8 bases fitting TRBD1. The CDR3 is made up of 14 amino acids. Trimming cost V 7 bases and J 2 bases; bases outside gene matches: 7.

This clonotype was recorded a few times. The chain uses TRBV25-1 and TRBJ1-1; D gene unclear. This CDR3 is 11 amino acids long. V was shortened by 8 bases and J by 10 bases, with 14 bases between the two germline ends. CDR1 MGHDK and CDR2 SYGVNS come from the germline V gene. The CDR3 DNA follows: TGTGCCAGCCTCGGGCCTCCCGGAGCTTTCTTT. The encoded protein is CASLGPPGAFF.

The sample holds a few counts of this clonotype. This chain links TRBV27 with TRBJ2-3; 11 bases are a match to TRBD1. The germline V gene has CDR1 MNHEY and CDR2 SMNVEV (reference sequence). The junction had 9 bases not matched to a gene; V was cut back by 7 bases and J by 9 bases. The CDR3 spans 14 residues. The chain's CDR3 is CASTPGTGGRTQYF. The CDR3 nucleotides are TGTGCCAGCACCCCCGGGACAGGGGGAAGGACGCAGTATTTT.

This clonotype was picked up a small number of times. This chain uses TRBV4-1 with TRBJ1-2; 9 bases map to TRBD1. CDR3 length equals 16 residues. Unmatched junction bases numbered 7, after V lost 4 bases and J lost 1 base. Germline CDR1 and CDR2: MGHRA and YSYEKL. This CDR3 reads CASSRRDRDGNYGYTF. The CDR3 coding sequence is TGCGCCAGCAGCCGCCGGGACAGGGATGGTAACTATGGCTACACCTTC.

This clonotype was counted many times. V usage is TRBV3-1 and J usage is TRBJ2-5; 9 bases agree with TRBD2. The J segment lost 5 bases and the V segment lost 1 base, leaving 5 bases of the junction unmatched. The CDR3 runs to 15 residues. Germline CDR1 is LGHDT and CDR2 is YNNKEL (reference sequence). This chain's CDR3 is CASSQGTSALETQYF. DNA for the CDR3: TGTGCCAGCAGCCAAGGGACTAGCGCACTGGAGACCCAGTACTTC.

In its sample, this clonotype was seen many times. The chain joins TRBV29-1 to TRBJ1-4; D remains ambiguous. Looked up from germline, CDR1 is SQVTM and CDR2 is ANQGSEA. CDR3 length: 14 amino acids. Trimming shortened V by 5 bases and J by 5 bases, and 15 bases separated the two germline ends. The CDR3 nucleotides are TGCAGCGTTTTGGAAGGCCAACCGAATGAAAAACTGTTTTTT. This translates into CSVLEGQPNEKLFF.

In this sample, this clonotype turned up a few times. This chain uses TRBV28 with TRBJ1-1; the D is unclear. Trimming removed 4 bases from V and 1 base from J, with 10 bases in between. Per germline, CDR1 MDHEN and CDR2 SYDVKM. This CDR3 contains 14 residues. CDR3 sequence: CASSSLTQNTEAFF. The CDR3 nucleotides are TGTGCCAGCAGTTCCCTGACACAGAACACTGAAGCTTTCTTT.

The V gene is TRBV5-1, the J gene TRBJ1-1, with D possibly being TRBD1 (5 bases). This CDR3 contains 16 residues. The germline V gene encodes CDR1 SGHRS and CDR2 YFSETQ. The ends were cut back, 3 bases at V and 2 bases at J, with 17 bases in the middle. The CDR3 protein is CASSSVGETGNTEAFF. In nucleotides, the CDR3 is TGCGCCAGCAGCTCGGTGGGGGAAACAGGAAACACTGAAGCTTTCTTT.

This clonotype appeared many times. The rearrangement joins TRBV7-9 to TRBJ1-1; possible D gene TRBD1, 6 bases. This CDR3 contains 15 residues. Germline CDR1 and CDR2: SEHNR and FQNEAQ (reference sequence). V lost 4 bases and J 5 bases, leaving 17 bases between the germline ends. CDR3 in amino acids: CASSSQGPRRTEAFF. CDR3 sequence (DNA): TGTGCCAGCAGCTCTCAGGGGCCCCGAAGGACTGAAGCTTTCTTT. The full variable domain, rest sourced from reference TRBV7-9 and TRBJ1-1, is DTGVSQNPRHKITKRGQNVTFRCDPISEHNRLYWYRQTLGQGPEFLTYFQNEAQLEKSRLLSDRFSAERPKGSFSTLEIQRTEQGDSAMYLCASSSQGPRRTEAFFGQGTRLTVV.

This clonotype was found a few times. The chain has TRBV21-1 and TRBJ2-4; the D call in the table, TRBD1, was not verified against the DNA. TRBV21-1 is an annotated pseudogene. This CDR3 has 17 amino acids. The CDR3 nucleotides read TGTGCCAGCAGCATCACGGAGGGGGCGAGCGCCAAAAACATTCAGTACTTC. It specifies CASSITEGASAKNIQYF.

This clonotype has only a few counts. CDR3 DNA sequence: TGTGCCAGCAGCAAAGAAAAAGCTGGGGGCTACACCTTC. Amino acids: CASSKEKAGGYTF. The chain links TRBV21-1 to TRBJ1-2. TRBV21-1 is tagged as a pseudogene. CDR3 length: 13 residues.

This clonotype has just a few counts. V and J are TRBV11-2 and TRBJ2-3, with 7 bases identical to TRBD1. The CDR3 covers 15 residues. V shed 4 bases and J 5 bases; nucleotides not matched to a gene: 9. CDR1 is SGHAT and CDR2 is FQNNGV in the germline V gene. The CDR3 is CASSSLQGKIDTQYF. The CDR3 nucleotides are TGTGCCAGCAGCTCCCTACAGGGGAAAATAGATACGCAGTATTTT.